Listed below are T cell receptor beta chains from one sample, sequenced in a study of neurological immune-mediated disorders. Using its own MiXCR run on the 5' RACE reads, TCRdb lists one record per CDR3 protein. The repertoire holds roughly 20,000 distinct CDR3 sequences, with 7.5% as singletons. Sequenced input: CD8+ T cells from blood. These receptors came from a woman between 25 and 40 years old with HTLV-1-associated myelopathy (HAM/TSP). CDR3s include the opening cysteine and the closing phenylalanine or tryptophan. The D gene is left open where the match is weak. Clone size is not always given. Where it is, it says once, few, many or a class for expanded clones.

j_gene: TRBJ2-1
v_gene: TRBV2
d_gene: .
abundance: few
len: 12
CDR3aa: CASSRGGSEQFF
CDR3nt: TGTGCCAGCAGTAGAGGTGGATCTGAGCAGTTCTTC

j_gene: TRBJ2-2
v_gene: TRBV25-1
d_gene: .
abundance: many
len: 12
CDR3aa: CASRLRTGELFF
CDR3nt: TGTGCCAGCAGATTGAGGACCGGGGAGCTGTTTTTT

j_gene: TRBJ2-3
v_gene: TRBV6-4
d_gene: .
abundance: many
len: 14
CDR3aa: CASSDYAGPDTQYF
CDR3nt: TGTGCCAGCAGTGACTACGCAGGGCCAGATACGCAGTATTTT

j_gene: TRBJ2-7
v_gene: TRBV30
d_gene: .
abundance: .
len: 13
CDR3aa: CAWRSVSAYEQYF
CDR3nt: TGTGCCTGGAGGTCAGTGTCCGCGTACGAGCAGTACTTC

j_gene: TRBJ2-1
v_gene: TRBV20-1
d_gene: .
abundance: many
len: 13
CDR3aa: CSASGATYNEQFF
CDR3nt: TGCAGTGCTAGCGGGGCAACCTACAATGAGCAGTTCTTC

j_gene: TRBJ2-7
v_gene: TRBV7-9
d_gene: .
abundance: many
len: 15
CDR3aa: CASSLGDTGNYEQYF
CDR3nt: TGTGCCAGCAGCTTAGGGGACACGGGGAACTACGAGCAGTACTTC

j_gene: TRBJ1-4
v_gene: TRBV7-9
d_gene: TRBD1
abundance: many
len: 15
CDR3aa: CASSPLTGKNEKLFF
CDR3nt: TGTGCCAGCAGCCCCCTGACAGGGAAAAATGAAAAACTGTTTTTT

j_gene: TRBJ2-3
v_gene: TRBV20-1
d_gene: TRBD2
abundance: many
len: 17
CDR3aa: CSASGGTSGGGTDTQYF
CDR3nt: TGCAGTGCTAGTGGCGGGACTAGCGGGGGTGGGACAGATACGCAGTATTTT

j_gene: TRBJ2-1
v_gene: TRBV6-6
d_gene: .
abundance: many
len: 13
CDR3aa: CASSLPANNEQFF
CDR3nt: TGTGCCAGCAGTCTCCCAGCTAACAATGAGCAGTTCTTC

j_gene: TRBJ1-2
v_gene: TRBV6-5
d_gene: .
abundance: many
len: 13
CDR3aa: CASSSGETYGYTF
CDR3nt: TGTGCCAGCAGCTCGGGAGAAACCTATGGCTACACCTTC

j_gene: TRBJ1-1
v_gene: TRBV6-6
d_gene: .
abundance: medium-sized
len: 16
CDR3aa: CASSYAPGDGYTEAFF
CDR3nt: TGTGCCAGCAGTTACGCTCCAGGGGATGGGTACACTGAAGCTTTCTTT

j_gene: TRBJ2-2
v_gene: TRBV5-6
d_gene: .
abundance: many
len: 15
CDR3aa: CASSSDTRNTGELFF
CDR3nt: TGTGCCAGCAGCTCTGACACCAGGAACACCGGGGAGCTGTTTTTT

j_gene: TRBJ2-2
v_gene: TRBV9
d_gene: .
abundance: many
len: 15
CDR3aa: CASSVDRQRTGELFF
CDR3nt: TGTGCCAGCAGCGTAGATCGACAGAGGACCGGGGAGCTGTTTTTT

j_gene: TRBJ2-1
v_gene: TRBV14
d_gene: .
abundance: many
len: 11
CDR3aa: CASSQGDEQFF
CDR3nt: TGTGCCAGCAGCCAGGGCGATGAGCAGTTCTTC

j_gene: TRBJ1-5
v_gene: TRBV6-6
d_gene: .
abundance: many
len: 14
CDR3aa: CASSSGGGYQPQHF
CDR3nt: TGTGCCAGCAGTTCCGGGGGTGGTTATCAGCCCCAGCATTTT

j_gene: TRBJ1-1
v_gene: TRBV12-3/TRBV12-4
d_gene: .
abundance: many
len: 15
CDR3aa: CASSSTSGVGTEAFF
CDR3nt: TGTGCCAGCAGTTCGACCTCGGGGGTCGGCACTGAAGCTTTCTTT

j_gene: TRBJ2-7
v_gene: TRBV27
d_gene: .
abundance: many
len: 14
CDR3aa: CASSPRAGAGEQYF
CDR3nt: TGTGCCAGCAGCCCCCGGGCGGGGGCGGGGGAGCAGTACTTC

j_gene: TRBJ2-1
v_gene: TRBV7-9
d_gene: .
abundance: many
len: 14
CDR3aa: CASSGRLFANEQFF
CDR3nt: TGTGCCAGCAGCGGGCGTCTCTTCGCCAATGAGCAGTTCTTC

j_gene: TRBJ2-1
v_gene: TRBV5-1
d_gene: TRBD2
abundance: many
len: 18
CDR3aa: CASSLTGLVGGVHLEQFF
CDR3nt: TGCGCCAGCAGCTTGACAGGACTCGTCGGGGGGGTTCATCTTGAGCAGTTCTTC

j_gene: TRBJ2-7
v_gene: TRBV29-1
d_gene: .
abundance: many
len: 13
CDR3aa: CSVEGPGTYEQYF
CDR3nt: TGCAGCGTTGAAGGTCCAGGGACCTACGAGCAGTACTTC

j_gene: TRBJ2-1
v_gene: TRBV6-5
d_gene: .
abundance: many
len: 16
CDR3aa: CASSYSAGEAYNEQFF
CDR3nt: TGTGCCAGCAGTTACTCGGCAGGGGAGGCCTACAATGAGCAGTTCTTC

j_gene: TRBJ1-2
v_gene: TRBV20-1
d_gene: TRBD1
abundance: many
len: 16
CDR3aa: CSARDSGQFFNYGYTF
CDR3nt: TGCAGTGCTAGGGACTCGGGACAGTTCTTTAACTATGGCTACACCTTC

j_gene: TRBJ1-1
v_gene: TRBV20-1
d_gene: TRBD1
abundance: many
len: 15
CDR3aa: CSASLRTGRNTEAFF
CDR3nt: TGCAGTGCTAGTCTTCGGACAGGGAGAAACACTGAAGCTTTCTTT

j_gene: TRBJ1-2
v_gene: TRBV9
d_gene: .
abundance: many
len: 12
CDR3aa: CASSVDEETSTF
CDR3nt: TGTGCCAGCAGCGTAGATGAAGAGACGAGTACCTTC

j_gene: TRBJ2-1
v_gene: TRBV7-6
d_gene: .
abundance: .
len: 16
CDR3aa: CASSPEGGGAENEQFF
CDR3nt: TGTGCCAGCAGCCCGGAAGGGGGGGGGGCTGAGAATGAGCAGTTCTTC

j_gene: TRBJ2-1
v_gene: TRBV7-6
d_gene: TRBD2
abundance: many
len: 14
CDR3aa: CATSSGGAIDEQFF
CDR3nt: TGTGCCACTTCTAGCGGGGGGGCTATCGATGAGCAGTTCTTC

j_gene: TRBJ2-7
v_gene: TRBV29-1
d_gene: TRBD1
abundance: medium-sized
len: 13
CDR3aa: CSVVGTGLYEQYF
CDR3nt: TGCAGCGTTGTAGGGACAGGGCTATACGAGCAGTACTTC

j_gene: TRBJ2-7
v_gene: TRBV5-1
d_gene: TRBD1
abundance: many
len: 14
CDR3aa: CASSIGGQGNEQYF
CDR3nt: TGCGCCAGCAGCATAGGGGGCCAGGGGAACGAGCAGTACTTC

j_gene: TRBJ2-7
v_gene: TRBV7-9
d_gene: .
abundance: medium-sized
len: 11
CDR3aa: CASRGGYEQYF
CDR3nt: TGTGCCAGCAGAGGCGGTTACGAGCAGTACTTC

j_gene: TRBJ2-3
v_gene: TRBV20-1
d_gene: .
abundance: many
len: 14
CDR3aa: CSASWDVGTDTQYF
CDR3nt: TGCAGTGCTAGCTGGGACGTTGGAACAGATACGCAGTATTTT

j_gene: TRBJ1-1
v_gene: TRBV12-3/TRBV12-4
d_gene: .
abundance: many
len: 13
CDR3aa: CASSLERDTEAFF
CDR3nt: TGTGCCAGCAGTTTGGAAAGGGACACTGAAGCTTTCTTT

j_gene: TRBJ2-7
v_gene: TRBV6-5
d_gene: TRBD1
abundance: many
len: 14
CDR3aa: CASSYGQGGYEQYF
CDR3nt: TGTGCCAGCAGTTACGGACAGGGGGGCTACGAGCAGTACTTC

j_gene: TRBJ1-1
v_gene: TRBV19
d_gene: .
abundance: many
len: 14
CDR3aa: CASRPRDKNTEAFF
CDR3nt: TGTGCCAGTAGGCCTAGGGACAAGAACACTGAAGCTTTCTTT

j_gene: TRBJ2-2
v_gene: TRBV4-2
d_gene: .
abundance: .
len: 14
CDR3aa: CASSRGENTGELFF
CDR3nt: TGTGCCAGCAGCAGGGGGGAGAACACCGGGGAGCTGTTTTTT

j_gene: TRBJ1-1
v_gene: TRBV29-1
d_gene: .
abundance: many
len: 12
CDR3aa: CSVGGDGSEAFF
CDR3nt: TGCAGCGTTGGTGGGGACGGGTCTGAAGCTTTCTTT

j_gene: TRBJ1-6
v_gene: TRBV6-2/TRBV6-3
d_gene: .
abundance: many
len: 14
CDR3aa: CASSYSGGDSPLHF
CDR3nt: TGTGCCAGCAGTTACTCGGGAGGAGATTCACCCCTCCACTTT

j_gene: TRBJ1-1
v_gene: TRBV15
d_gene: .
abundance: many
len: 14
CDR3aa: CATSTDRMGNKAFF
CDR3nt: TGTGCCACCAGCACCGACAGGATGGGAAATAAGGCTTTCTTT

j_gene: TRBJ2-3
v_gene: TRBV20-1
d_gene: TRBD2
abundance: many
len: 15
CDR3aa: CSAGSTSGSTDTQYF
CDR3nt: TGCAGTGCTGGATCGACTAGCGGTAGCACAGATACGCAGTATTTT

j_gene: TRBJ1-2
v_gene: TRBV29-1
d_gene: .
abundance: many
len: 11
CDR3aa: CSASGGNGYTF
CDR3nt: TGCAGCGCCTCGGGAGGGAATGGCTACACCTTC

j_gene: TRBJ2-1
v_gene: TRBV20-1
d_gene: .
abundance: many
len: 13
CDR3aa: CSATGLSYNEQFF
CDR3nt: TGCAGTGCTACGGGGCTTTCCTACAATGAGCAGTTCTTC

j_gene: TRBJ1-2
v_gene: TRBV4-2
d_gene: .
abundance: many
len: 14
CDR3aa: CASSQAGRNYGYTF
CDR3nt: TGTGCCAGCAGCCAAGCGGGAAGGAACTATGGCTACACCTTC

j_gene: TRBJ2-3
v_gene: TRBV10-2
d_gene: .
abundance: many
len: 14
CDR3aa: CASRGGGRTDTQYF
CDR3nt: TGCGCCAGCAGGGGAGGAGGCCGTACAGATACGCAGTATTTT

j_gene: TRBJ2-2
v_gene: TRBV6-5
d_gene: .
abundance: many
len: 14
CDR3aa: CASSYGSWTGELFF
CDR3nt: TGTGCCAGCAGTTACGGATCGTGGACCGGGGAGCTGTTTTTT

j_gene: TRBJ1-1
v_gene: TRBV29-1
d_gene: TRBD1
abundance: many
len: 13
CDR3aa: CSVGDRAGTEAFF
CDR3nt: TGCAGCGTTGGCGACAGGGCGGGCACTGAAGCTTTCTTT

j_gene: TRBJ2-1
v_gene: TRBV20-1
d_gene: .
abundance: many
len: 14
CDR3aa: CSARDAVDYNEQFF
CDR3nt: TGCAGTGCTAGAGATGCGGTAGACTACAATGAGCAGTTCTTC